This T cell receptor (beta chain) is from a study of shared clonotypes between healthy human individuals (dated by TCRdb to 2020 to 2021). Context from the whole study: The cohort comprised two women and a few men aged 18 to 49 years. Blood TCR repertoires of roughly five healthy adults were deeply sequenced to estimate repertoire size and the extent of clonotype sharing between individuals. Different laboratories and diverse techniques were used to prepare libraries and sequence TCR repertoires, to increase sequencing depth and limit assay-specific biases. For each donor, three plates each were used for CD4 naive and CD4 memory, two plates were used for CD8 naive, and one plate was used for CD8 memory. Between about 0.94 and 10 billion PBMCs per donor were obtained by leukapheresis.

Using the deep immunoSEQ assay, multiplex PCR amplified TCR CDR3 regions from genomic DNA. Extracted genomic DNA from each cell subset was spread evenly across all wells of several immunoSEQ 96-well plates, with each plate serving as a replicate. Each replicate PCR for sorted subsets received around 200 ng genomic DNA, equal to 30,000 or so T cell genomes. The purified libraries were quantified using a Qubit 3.0 fluorometer, sized with a Bioanalyzer 2100, and then quantified again using the KAPA Library Quantification kit. A separate single-read 150-cycle Illumina NextSeq 550 flow cell was used to sequence each immunoSEQ 96-well plate. On the authors' methods: Because the immunoSEQ output included only junctional sequences and no quality scores, the filtering could not be the same as the filtering used for full-length reads. Sequences were annotated with PyIR, a Python wrapper for IgBLAST v1.9, using IMGT germline references to assign V/J genes and CDR3. Reads with weak V/J assignments (E-value above 1e-6), missing CDR3, stop codons, out-of-frame junctions, or ambiguous translated residues were removed. V3J clonotypes were defined as sequences sharing the same inferred V gene, J gene, and CDR3 amino acid sequence. Percentage overlap between repertoires was computed as shared unique clonotypes divided by the size of the smaller repertoire. RTK rarefaction, the Chao1 estimator, and Recon v2.1 estimates of unobserved clonotypes were used to assess repertoire richness. Generation probabilities for all TCRbeta clonotypes obtained by the gDNA method from several donors were computed using OLGA. Drawn from immuneACCESS, this table holds only the in-frame rearrangements with V and J called that TCRdb kept. Clones are partly lost; checked studies trace under half to an unresolved V gene and leave the rest unexplained. The V and J calls and clone size come from that table; D and trimming were worked out from the DNA. The sample has approximately 2.5 million clones on record, roughly 93% of them singletons. About 0.38% of the sample goes to the ten largest clones.

The donors were healthy, HIV-negative adults with no recently reported acute infections or vaccinations. Every donor was a Caucasian adult living in Nashville, Tennessee, USA. CD4+ T cells were enriched through magnetic negative selection, after which naive cells were positively selected on CD45RA and the remaining negative fraction served as the memory subset. Blood was obtained by leukapheresis, after which PBMCs were separated by Ficoll-Histopaque density gradient centrifugation and cryopreserved in liquid nitrogen vapor phase. Analytical flow cytometry was used to check the purity and quantity of each magnetically sorted T cell population. Each sorted fraction had its genomic DNA isolated and then quantified by UV absorbance on a Nanodrop 2000c. What the authors observed across the whole study: Estimated clonotype richness was generally larger for naive than for memory subsets. Incomplete sequencing was indicated by rarefaction of sorted-subset datasets, despite the large sequencing depth. Because the study included a small number of donors, the genetic and exposure-history diversity represented was limited. When a handful of donors were compared, the shared fraction of clonotypes was about 5% for naive CD4, 3% to 4% for naive CD8, 2% to 2.5% for memory CD4, and about 0.36% for memory CD8. Clonotypes shared by all four sorted-subset donors showed higher generation probabilities than non-shared clonotypes. Sampling was restricted to blood, and TCR repertoires in tissue are likely to differ from TCR repertoires in blood. Based on pairwise subsampling, the degree of clonotype sharing among donors was expected to be affected by sequencing depth.

Trimming costs V 3 bases and J 5 bases, and their ends lie 20 bases apart. Reading the germline V gene (reference sequence) gives CDR1 SGHKS and CDR2 YYEKEE. Measured from the cysteine to the phenylalanine, the CDR3 is 16 residues long. Only the CDR3 DNA stays, 48 bases, in frame from base 1. Notes on this clone: This receptor's antigen is unknown. Base quality data are lacking; no much larger clone is found one base away.

The chain uses TRBV5-5 and TRBJ2-5, with no confident D gene call. Material: naive CD4+ T cells from PBMCs. Per the publication, the cell subset or site label means: CD45RA+ positively selected. The clonotype originates from a young man in good health. Some clones in this sample may be carry-over from other donors' samples. The CDR3 region has the sequence CASSSLKLLAPETQYF. The DNA reads as follows: TGTGCCAGCAGCTCCCTCAAACTTTTGGCTCCGGAGACCCAGTACTTC.